Listed below are T cell receptor beta chains from one sample, sequenced in a study of blood T cell repertoires in COVID-19. Profiled with immunoSEQ multiplex PCR; TCRdb holds only in-frame clones, not every one. This sample has over 200,000 clones, with approximately 82% found just once. The material sequenced was peripheral blood. All receptors derive from a middle-aged man with active or convalescent COVID-19. The CDR3 runs from the conserved cysteine through the conserved F or W. Each record gives: V gene, clone size, J gene, D gene, CDR3 DNA, CDR3 protein. The D gene is left open where the match is weak. Only part of the rows carry a size: once, few, many, or a class if the clone is expanded.

V gene: TRBV27; clone size: NA; J gene: TRBJ2-7; D gene: NA; CDR3 DNA: TGTGCCAGCAGTGAATGGGGCGCAGCATCCTACGAGCAGTACTTC; CDR3 protein: CASSEWGAASYEQYF
V gene: TRBV7-3; clone size: NA; J gene: TRBJ2-1; D gene: NA; CDR3 DNA: TGTGCCAGCAGCTTAACCTCCACAGGATTCTACAATGAGCAGTTCTTC; CDR3 protein: CASSLTSTGFYNEQFF
V gene: TRBV11-1; clone size: few; J gene: TRBJ1-1; D gene: NA; CDR3 DNA: TGTGCCAGCAGCTTAGGCCCACTTTCTCGCACTGAAGCTTTCTTT; CDR3 protein: CASSLGPLSRTEAFF
V gene: TRBV28; clone size: NA; J gene: TRBJ2-7; D gene: TRBD1; CDR3 DNA: TGTGCCAGCATTGAAGGGACAGGGAACCACGAGCAGTACTTC; CDR3 protein: CASIEGTGNHEQYF
V gene: TRBV2; clone size: NA; J gene: TRBJ2-3; D gene: TRBD1; CDR3 DNA: TGTGCCAGCGGACAGGGGGGCACAGATACGCAGTATTTT; CDR3 protein: CASGQGGTDTQYF
V gene: TRBV11-2; clone size: NA; J gene: TRBJ2-3; D gene: NA; CDR3 DNA: TGTGCCAGCAGCCCCTACACAGATACGCAGTATTTT; CDR3 protein: CASSPYTDTQYF
V gene: TRBV18; clone size: NA; J gene: TRBJ1-2; D gene: NA; CDR3 DNA: TGTGCCAGCTCACCAGTCGGTTTAGGGGGTAGCTATGGCTACACCTTC; CDR3 protein: CASSPVGLGGSYGYTF
V gene: TRBV2; clone size: NA; J gene: TRBJ2-2; D gene: NA; CDR3 DNA: TGTGCCAGCAGTGTCAGGTATCCAGGCACCGGGGAGCTGTTTTTT; CDR3 protein: CASSVRYPGTGELFF
V gene: TRBV6-5; clone size: NA; J gene: TRBJ1-4; D gene: TRBD1; CDR3 DNA: TGTGCCAGCAGTTACAGCCCCGGGACAGGGTATGAAAAACTGTTTTTT; CDR3 protein: CASSYSPGTGYEKLFF
V gene: TRBV7-6; clone size: NA; J gene: TRBJ2-1; D gene: TRBD2; CDR3 DNA: TGTGCCAGCAGCTTAGATCCCGGGTCTAGCGGGGGTGAGCAGTTCTTC; CDR3 protein: CASSLDPGSSGGEQFF
V gene: TRBV10-2; clone size: few; J gene: TRBJ1-4; D gene: NA; CDR3 DNA: TGCGCCAGCAGCGATGCGGGAACCACTAATGAAAAACTGTTTTTT; CDR3 protein: CASSDAGTTNEKLFF
V gene: TRBV30; clone size: NA; J gene: TRBJ2-3; D gene: NA; CDR3 DNA: TGTGCCTGGAGTGCGACACAAAGTGGAGATACGCAGTATTTT; CDR3 protein: CAWSATQSGDTQYF
V gene: TRBV5-4; clone size: NA; J gene: TRBJ2-3; D gene: NA; CDR3 DNA: TGTGCCAGCAGCTTAAGGGCCACGGGAAGCACAGATACGCAGTATTTT; CDR3 protein: CASSLRATGSTDTQYF
V gene: TRBV3-1/TRBV3-2; clone size: NA; J gene: TRBJ2-1; D gene: TRBD2; CDR3 DNA: TGTGCCAGCAGCCAGTCCGGCCCGGGGGGCAATGAGCAGTTCTTC; CDR3 protein: CASSQSGPGGNEQFF
V gene: TRBV10-3; clone size: NA; J gene: TRBJ1-1; D gene: TRBD1; CDR3 DNA: TGTGCCACGGGCGAAGGGTACAGGGGGGGAGACACTGAAGCTTTCTTT; CDR3 protein: CATGEGYRGGDTEAFF
V gene: TRBV19; clone size: NA; J gene: TRBJ2-7; D gene: TRBD1; CDR3 DNA: TGTGCCAGTAGTCCTGGGACAGCATCCTACGAGCAGTACTTC; CDR3 protein: CASSPGTASYEQYF
V gene: TRBV2; clone size: NA; J gene: TRBJ1-1; D gene: NA; CDR3 DNA: TGTGCCAGCAGTGGAAGGAGGTCCACTGAAGCTTTCTTT; CDR3 protein: CASSGRRSTEAFF
V gene: TRBV4-1; clone size: NA; J gene: TRBJ2-5; D gene: NA; CDR3 DNA: TGCGCCAGCAGCCAAGAGTTCCCAGGCCAAGAGACCCAGTACTTC; CDR3 protein: CASSQEFPGQETQYF
V gene: TRBV5-1; clone size: NA; J gene: TRBJ2-7; D gene: NA; CDR3 DNA: TGCGCCAGCAGCTTGGGACAGGTTTACTACGAGCAGTACTTC; CDR3 protein: CASSLGQVYYEQYF
V gene: TRBV24-1; clone size: NA; J gene: TRBJ2-2; D gene: NA; CDR3 DNA: TGTGCCAGCCGGGACTCTAACACCGGGGAGCTGTTTTTT; CDR3 protein: CASRDSNTGELFF
V gene: TRBV6-5; clone size: NA; J gene: TRBJ1-5; D gene: NA; CDR3 DNA: TGTGCCAGCAGCCCCGGGAGACTGAGCAATCAGCCCCAGCATTTT; CDR3 protein: CASSPGRLSNQPQHF
V gene: TRBV6-2/TRBV6-3; clone size: NA; J gene: TRBJ2-7; D gene: NA; CDR3 DNA: TGTGCCAGCAGTTATCGGCAGGTCAAAGGCTACGAGCAGTACTTC; CDR3 protein: CASSYRQVKGYEQYF
V gene: TRBV4-1; clone size: NA; J gene: TRBJ2-7; D gene: NA; CDR3 DNA: TGCGCCAGCAGCCAAGACAGGGTAAGGGCCTACGAGCAGTACTTC; CDR3 protein: CASSQDRVRAYEQYF
V gene: TRBV6-2/TRBV6-3; clone size: few; J gene: TRBJ1-2; D gene: NA; CDR3 DNA: TGTGCCAGCAGTTACTCGGCAGGGTCGGTCTATGGCTACACCTTC; CDR3 protein: CASSYSAGSVYGYTF
V gene: TRBV10-2; clone size: NA; J gene: TRBJ1-1; D gene: TRBD1; CDR3 DNA: TGCGCCAGCAGCCAACAGGGGGCCAACACTGAAGCTTTCTTT; CDR3 protein: CASSQQGANTEAFF
V gene: TRBV5-6; clone size: NA; J gene: TRBJ1-1; D gene: TRBD1; CDR3 DNA: TGTGCCAGCAGCTTCGGGACAGGGGGCACTGAAGCTTTCTTT; CDR3 protein: CASSFGTGGTEAFF
V gene: TRBV5-6; clone size: NA; J gene: TRBJ1-2; D gene: NA; CDR3 DNA: TGTGCCAGCAGCCCCGGGTTAGCCTATGGCTACACCTTC; CDR3 protein: CASSPGLAYGYTF
V gene: TRBV29-1; clone size: NA; J gene: TRBJ2-2; D gene: NA; CDR3 DNA: TGCAGCGTTGACGACAGTACCGGGGAGCTGTTTTTT; CDR3 protein: CSVDDSTGELFF
V gene: TRBV4-1; clone size: NA; J gene: TRBJ2-7; D gene: NA; CDR3 DNA: TGCGCCAGCAGCCAAGGGGCAGGGGTATACGAGCAGTACTTC; CDR3 protein: CASSQGAGVYEQYF
V gene: TRBV7-3; clone size: NA; J gene: TRBJ2-1; D gene: TRBD1; CDR3 DNA: TGTGCCAGCAGCCCGGGACAGGGGGCAAGTGAGCAGTTCTTC; CDR3 protein: CASSPGQGASEQFF
V gene: TRBV7-6; clone size: NA; J gene: TRBJ2-3; D gene: TRBD1; CDR3 DNA: TGTGCCAGCAGCCCGGGGACAGTAAGCACAGATACGCAGTATTTT; CDR3 protein: CASSPGTVSTDTQYF
V gene: TRBV2; clone size: NA; J gene: TRBJ1-4; D gene: TRBD1; CDR3 DNA: TGTGCCAGCAGCGGACAGGTCGTGAATGAAAAACTGTTTTTT; CDR3 protein: CASSGQVVNEKLFF
V gene: TRBV7-9; clone size: NA; J gene: TRBJ2-4; D gene: NA; CDR3 DNA: TGTGCCAGCAGCTTAGTGACAGTAAAAAACATTCAGTACTTC; CDR3 protein: CASSLVTVKNIQYF
V gene: TRBV19; clone size: NA; J gene: TRBJ2-5; D gene: TRBD2; CDR3 DNA: TGTGCCAGTAGTAAGGGCGGGGGTTCGGAGACCCAGTACTTC; CDR3 protein: CASSKGGGSETQYF
V gene: TRBV5-5; clone size: NA; J gene: TRBJ2-1; D gene: TRBD1; CDR3 DNA: TGTGCCAGCAGCCAAACGGAGGCAGGGGGCTGGAGTGAGCAGTTCTTC; CDR3 protein: CASSQTEAGGWSEQFF
V gene: TRBV13; clone size: NA; J gene: TRBJ2-2; D gene: NA; CDR3 DNA: TGTGCCAGCAGTCCCTTCGCCCAGAAAGACTACACCGGGGAGCTGTTTTTT; CDR3 protein: CASSPFAQKDYTGELFF
V gene: TRBV15; clone size: NA; J gene: TRBJ2-3; D gene: NA; CDR3 DNA: TGTGCCACCAGCAGACACTCTACATTTAAAACAGGGCCCCCGGGCTTCCGCACAGATACGCAGTATTTT; CDR3 protein: CATSRHSTFKTGPPGFRTDTQYF
V gene: TRBV7-7; clone size: NA; J gene: TRBJ2-5; D gene: TRBD2; CDR3 DNA: TGTGCTAGCAGTCAGCTAGCGGGCATCCAAGAGACCCAGTACTTC; CDR3 protein: CASSQLAGIQETQYF
V gene: TRBV4-3; clone size: NA; J gene: TRBJ2-6; D gene: NA; CDR3 DNA: TGCGCCAGCAGCCAAGATTTCGCCCGGTACAGCACCTCTGGGGCCAACGTCCTGACTTTC; CDR3 protein: CASSQDFARYSTSGANVLTF
V gene: TRBV7-9; clone size: few; J gene: TRBJ2-5; D gene: NA; CDR3 DNA: TGTGCCAGTGATCGGGAGAGGGAGACCCAGTACTTC; CDR3 protein: CASDRERETQYF
V gene: TRBV11-2; clone size: NA; J gene: TRBJ1-3; D gene: NA; CDR3 DNA: TGTGCCAGCAGCTTAGACCTTCAGGGAATCTCTGGAAACACCATATATTTT; CDR3 protein: CASSLDLQGISGNTIYF
V gene: TRBV25-1; clone size: NA; J gene: TRBJ2-1; D gene: NA; CDR3 DNA: TGTGCCAGCAGTGACCCAAGGGGGGGTTTACGCGGTGAGCAGTTCTTC; CDR3 protein: CASSDPRGGLRGEQFF
V gene: TRBV19; clone size: NA; J gene: TRBJ2-5; D gene: TRBD1; CDR3 DNA: TGTGCCAGTAGGACAGGGACAGAAGAGACCCAGTACTTC; CDR3 protein: CASRTGTEETQYF
V gene: TRBV28; clone size: NA; J gene: TRBJ1-5; D gene: TRBD1; CDR3 DNA: TGTGCCAGCAGTTTAGGACAGGGGGCAGTCAATCAGCCCCAGCATTTT; CDR3 protein: CASSLGQGAVNQPQHF
V gene: TRBV9; clone size: NA; J gene: TRBJ1-2; D gene: NA; CDR3 DNA: TGTGCCAGCAGCGTTTCTTGGGGGGCTAACTATGGCTACACCTTC; CDR3 protein: CASSVSWGANYGYTF
V gene: TRBV3-1/TRBV3-2; clone size: NA; J gene: TRBJ2-7; D gene: TRBD2; CDR3 DNA: TGTGCCAGCAGCCAAGATCCGGCCAGAGTAATAGCGGGATTGTACGAGCAGTACTTC; CDR3 protein: CASSQDPARVIAGLYEQYF
V gene: TRBV18; clone size: NA; J gene: TRBJ2-1; D gene: NA; CDR3 DNA: TGTGCCAGCTCACCTCCAGGGGTTAGGGGATTCAATGAGCAGTTCTTC; CDR3 protein: CASSPPGVRGFNEQFF
V gene: TRBV7-2; clone size: NA; J gene: TRBJ1-6; D gene: TRBD1; CDR3 DNA: TGTGCCAGCAGCCCCTGGGACAGGGCCCTAACTCCCCTCCACTTT; CDR3 protein: CASSPWDRALTPLHF
V gene: TRBV30; clone size: NA; J gene: TRBJ1-6; D gene: NA; CDR3 DNA: TGTGCCTCCGGACAGACAAATAATTCACCCCTCCACTTT; CDR3 protein: CASGQTNNSPLHF
V gene: TRBV30; clone size: NA; J gene: TRBJ2-1; D gene: TRBD2; CDR3 DNA: TGTGCCTGGAGTGTAGGCGGGGGGGCCTCCTACAATGAGCAGTTCTTC; CDR3 protein: CAWSVGGGASYNEQFF
V gene: TRBV6-6; clone size: NA; J gene: TRBJ1-1; D gene: NA; CDR3 DNA: TGTGCCAGCAGCCAACAACAGCTGATGAACACTGAAGCTTTCTTT; CDR3 protein: CASSQQQLMNTEAFF
V gene: TRBV2; clone size: NA; J gene: TRBJ2-3; D gene: TRBD1; CDR3 DNA: TGTGCCAGCAGCCCCGACAGGGGGCGTACAGATACGCAGTATTTT; CDR3 protein: CASSPDRGRTDTQYF
V gene: TRBV4-1; clone size: NA; J gene: TRBJ2-1; D gene: NA; CDR3 DNA: TGCGCCAGCAGCTATACCGGGACGCGGGGAGACAATGAGCAGTTCTTC; CDR3 protein: CASSYTGTRGDNEQFF
V gene: TRBV7-9; clone size: NA; J gene: TRBJ1-2; D gene: TRBD1; CDR3 DNA: TGTGCCAGCAGCTTTCCCGGGACAGGCTATGGCTACACCTTC; CDR3 protein: CASSFPGTGYGYTF
V gene: TRBV6-6; clone size: NA; J gene: TRBJ2-6; D gene: NA; CDR3 DNA: TGTGCCAGCCGAGCCGCCGGTACTGGGGCCAACGTCCTGACTTTC; CDR3 protein: CASRAAGTGANVLTF
V gene: TRBV30; clone size: NA; J gene: TRBJ2-3; D gene: TRBD2; CDR3 DNA: TGTGCCTGGAGTGTAGGGTGGACTAGCGGGAGTACCTGGACAGATACGCAGTATTTT; CDR3 protein: CAWSVGWTSGSTWTDTQYF
V gene: TRBV20-1; clone size: NA; J gene: TRBJ1-4; D gene: TRBD1; CDR3 DNA: TGCAGTGCTAGTGGGACAGGGGCAACTAATGAAAAACTGTTTTTT; CDR3 protein: CSASGTGATNEKLFF
V gene: TRBV5-1; clone size: few; J gene: TRBJ1-2; D gene: TRBD1; CDR3 DNA: TGCGCCAGCAGCTTGGGACAGGGACCAACGTACGGCTACACCTTC; CDR3 protein: CASSLGQGPTYGYTF
V gene: TRBV19; clone size: once; J gene: TRBJ2-7; D gene: TRBD1; CDR3 DNA: TGTGCCAGTAGTATTCTAGGACAGGGCTCCTACGAGCAGTACTTC; CDR3 protein: CASSILGQGSYEQYF
V gene: TRBV29-1; clone size: NA; J gene: TRBJ1-4; D gene: TRBD1; CDR3 DNA: TGCAGCCCAGACCCTTCAGGGGGCGCATGTTGTGAAAAACTGTTTTTT; CDR3 protein: CSPDPSGGACCEKLFF